Below, one T cell receptor beta chain is given with its context. In its sample, this clone was seen a few times. Its antigen is still unknown. Qualities for individual bases were not recorded, and no much larger clone is one base off. These data originate in a study of technical replicates of blood from several donors (dated by TCRdb to between 2016 and 2019). Libraries were constructed by the immunoSEQ multiplex PCR assay. This immuneACCESS table, as held by TCRdb, lists in-frame sequences with V and J called but not all clones. Of the missing ones, under half trace to an unresolved V gene in checked studies; the others have no known cause. The sample contains approximately 60,000 clones, around 88% of them found a single time. The ten largest account for 5.1% of the sample. Sequences SNHLY (CDR1) and FYNNEI (CDR2) are obtained from the germline V gene. Reading from cysteine to phenylalanine, the CDR3 counts 13 amino acids. Only the CDR3 region is kept as DNA, spanning 39 bases read in frame from base 1. The junction shows trimming of 4 bases on V and 2 bases on J, plus 9 bases between the germline ends.

The sample taken for sequencing was PBMCs. The source of this sequence is a human donor in good health. Some clones in this sample may be carry-over from other donors' samples. Recombination joined TRBV2 with TRBJ2-7, with a tentative D gene TRBD1 over 6 matching bases. CDR3 region: CASSGRGAYEQYF. The nucleotides are TGTGCCAGCAGTGGCAGGGGCGCCTACGAGCAGTACTTC.